This T cell receptor (beta chain) was recovered during a study of shared clonotypes between healthy human individuals (dated by TCRdb to 2018 to 2020). For context, the study as a whole: Three men and a couple of women, aged 18 to 49 years, made up the cohort. Blood TCR repertoires of a handful of healthy adults were deeply sequenced to estimate repertoire size and the extent of clonotype sharing between individuals. To increase sequencing depth and limit assay-specific biases, TCR repertoire library preparation and sequencing were carried out by different laboratories using diverse techniques. For each donor, CD4 naive and CD4 memory were each run on three plates, CD8 naive on two plates, and CD8 memory on one plate. Each donor's leukapheresis produced roughly between roughly 0.85 and 9 billion PBMCs. Summary of the overall study and its limitations: Incomplete sequencing was indicated by rarefaction of sorted-subset datasets, despite the large sequencing depth. Because the study included a small number of donors, the genetic and exposure-history diversity represented was limited. Pairwise subsampling led to the expectation that sequencing depth would affect the degree of clonotype sharing among donors. When several donors were compared, the shared fraction of clonotypes was about 5.2% for naive CD4, over 3% for naive CD8, roughly 2.3% for memory CD4, and 0.4% for memory CD8. Sampling was limited to blood, and TCR repertoires in tissue likely differ from TCR repertoires in blood. Higher generation probabilities were observed for clonotypes shared by all four sorted-subset donors than for non-shared clonotypes. Larger estimated clonotype richness was generally found for naive subsets than for memory subsets.

Using the deep immunoSEQ assay, TCR CDR3 regions were amplified from genomic DNA by multiplex PCR. Extracted genomic DNA from each cell subset was distributed evenly across all wells of several immunoSEQ 96-well plates, and each plate was treated as a replicate. For sorted subsets, approximately 210 ng of genomic DNA, equivalent to around 29,000 T cell genomes, went into each replicate PCR. The purified libraries were quantified using a Qubit 3.0 fluorometer, sized with a Bioanalyzer 2100, and then quantified again using the KAPA Library Quantification kit. Every immunoSEQ 96-well plate was sequenced on a dedicated single-read 150-cycle Illumina NextSeq 550 flow cell. The authors' analysis ran thus. Because the immunoSEQ output held only junctional sequences and lacked quality scores, the filtering could not match the filtering applied to full-length reads. Sequences were annotated with PyIR, a Python wrapper for IgBLAST v1.9, using IMGT germline references to assign V/J genes and CDR3. Reads were filtered out if the reads had weak V/J assignments (E-value above 1e-6), no CDR3, stop codons, out-of-frame junctions, or ambiguous translated residues. V3J clonotypes were defined by identical inferred V gene, J gene, and CDR3 amino acid sequence. Percentage overlap between repertoires was calculated by dividing the number of shared unique clonotypes by the size of the smaller repertoire. RTK rarefaction, the Chao1 estimator, and Recon v2.1 estimates of unobserved clonotypes were used to assess repertoire richness. For all TCRbeta clonotypes obtained by the gDNA method from a few donors, generation probabilities were computed with OLGA. The clones in this table, taken by TCRdb from immuneACCESS, are in-frame only. Not every clone is retained; where verified, under half of the shortfall comes from an unresolved V gene, and the cause of the rest is unknown. Clone size and V and J calls were adopted from that table, with D and trimming inferred from the DNA. The sample records roughly 1.4 million clones, around 98.5% of which are singletons. Of the sample, approximately 0.4% is held by the ten largest clones.

The donors were healthy, HIV-negative adults with no recently reported acute infections or vaccinations. Every donor was a Caucasian adult residing in Nashville, Tennessee, USA. CD4+ T cells were enriched through magnetic negative selection, after which naive cells were positively selected on CD45RA and the remaining negative fraction served as the memory subset. After blood collection by leukapheresis, PBMCs were isolated using Ficoll-Histopaque density gradient centrifugation and then cryopreserved in the vapor phase of liquid nitrogen. Analytical flow cytometry was used to check the purity and quantity of each magnetically sorted T cell population. Genomic DNA was isolated from each sorted fraction and quantified by UV absorbance on a Nanodrop 2000c. To note about this clone: This clone's antigen is unknown. Per-base quality was not reported, and no clone a single base away is much larger than it.

The material sequenced was naive CD4+ T cells sorted from blood. The sample's cell subset or site label, in plain terms: CD45RA+ positively selected. This receptor was obtained from a man aged 30 to 39 in good health.

The nucleotide sequence is given as TGTGCCACCAGCAGAGATGTGACGGGCGCTAACTATGGCTACACCTTC. It encodes CATSRDVTGANYGYTF. The chain uses TRBV15 and TRBJ1-2; the D gene lacks a confident call. As encoded in the germline V gene (reference sequence), CDR1 is LNHNV while CDR2 is YYDKDF. V is pared back by 0 bases and J by 0 bases, with 11 bases lying between the germline termini. The CDR3 sequence holds 16 residues, the cysteine and phenylalanine included. The entry retains the CDR3 DNA only, 48 bases that are in frame from base 1.